These T cell receptor beta chains were read from a single sample in a study of blood T cell repertoires in COVID-19. Produced via immunoSEQ multiplex PCR; TCRdb's table is partial and in-frame only. The table includes 250,000 or so clones, approximately 90% detected once. The specimen was PBMCs or T cells enriched from blood (not recorded which). All receptors derive from a man aged 40-49 years who had been exposed to COVID-19. The CDR3 runs from the conserved cysteine through the conserved F or W. The D gene is left open where the match is weak. The listing skips clone size in some rows; elsewhere it reads once, few, many or a size class.

d_call	cdr3_length	j_call	v_call	clone_size	cdr3_aa	cdr3_nt
TRBD2	16	TRBJ2-3	TRBV11-2	once	CASSLGLAGVKDTQYF	TGTGCCAGCAGCTTAGGACTAGCGGGAGTAAAAGATACGCAGTATTTT
.	13	TRBJ2-2	TRBV6-4	once	CASSDSAGGELFF	TGTGCCAGCAGTGACTCTGCGGGAGGGGAGCTGTTTTTT
.	14	TRBJ1-1	TRBV6-5	.	CASSRGGGGTEAFF	TGTGCCAGCAGCCGGGGAGGCGGGGGAACTGAAGCTTTCTTT
TRBD1	14	TRBJ1-2	TRBV29-1	.	CSVATTGGYYGYTF	TGCAGCGTTGCTACGACAGGGGGGTACTATGGCTACACCTTC
.	13	TRBJ1-3	TRBV27	.	CASSPHSGNTIYF	TGTGCCAGCAGTCCCCACTCTGGAAACACCATATATTTT
.	19	TRBJ1-1	TRBV21-1	.	CASTEGQGDNRCGNTEAFF	TGTGCCAGCACCGAGGGACAGGGCGATAATCGGTGTGGGAACACTGAAGCTTTCTTT
.	16	TRBJ1-1	TRBV27	.	CASSFQQPIGNTEAFF	TGTGCCAGCAGTTTTCAACAGCCCATAGGGAACACTGAAGCTTTCTTT
.	11	TRBJ1-2	TRBV9	.	CASGGEPSYTF	TGTGCCAGCGGCGGCGAGCCGAGCTACACCTTC
TRBD2	15	TRBJ2-5	TRBV2	.	CASSAQRGNQETQYF	TGTGCCAGCAGTGCACAGCGGGGGAATCAAGAGACCCAGTACTTC
.	14	TRBJ2-7	TRBV6-5	.	CASSRDRGSYEQYF	TGTGCCAGCAGCCGCGATAGAGGGTCCTACGAGCAGTACTTC
.	18	TRBJ2-1	TRBV10-1	.	CASPSERGDSPSGNEQFF	TGCGCCAGCCCTTCCGAACGAGGAGACAGCCCAAGCGGGAATGAGCAGTTCTTC
TRBD1	17	TRBJ2-3	TRBV5-4	.	CASSSRDRGVLTDTQYF	TGTGCCAGCAGCAGCCGGGACAGGGGGGTACTCACAGATACGCAGTATTTT
TRBD1	15	TRBJ1-2	TRBV7-9	.	CASSAAGGSRDGYTF	TGTGCCAGCAGCGCGGCAGGGGGAAGTCGGGATGGCTACACCTTC
TRBD2	15	TRBJ2-1	TRBV27	once	CASRITSGSYNEQFF	TGTGCCAGCAGGATAACTAGCGGGAGCTACAATGAGCAGTTCTTC
.	11	TRBJ2-1	TRBV5-6	once	CASSSLREQFF	TGTGCCAGCAGCTCTCTGAGGGAGCAGTTCTTC
.	14	TRBJ2-7	TRBV19	.	CASRRQVESYEQYF	TGTGCCAGTAGAAGGCAAGTGGAGTCGTACGAGCAGTACTTC
.	15	TRBJ2-6	TRBV7-2	.	CASSYTAAGANVLTF	TGTGCCAGCAGCTACACAGCCGCTGGGGCCAACGTCCTGACTTTC
TRBD1	13	TRBJ2-3	TRBV30	.	CAWSDRGIDTQYF	TGTGCCTGGAGTGACAGGGGAATAGATACGCAGTATTTT
TRBD2	15	TRBJ2-1	TRBV7-9	.	CASRIGASGNNEQFF	TGTGCCAGCAGAATCGGGGCTAGCGGGAACAATGAGCAGTTCTTC
TRBD1	17	TRBJ1-5	TRBV6-2/TRBV6-3	.	CASSKGTDNYSNQPQHF	TGTGCCAGCAGTAAAGGGACAGATAATTATAGCAATCAGCCCCAGCATTTT
.	16	TRBJ1-5	TRBV6-6	.	CASSYSTAYSNQPQHF	TGTGCCAGCAGTTACTCAACAGCTTATAGCAATCAGCCCCAGCATTTT
.	12	TRBJ2-7	TRBV2	once	CASSVSAYEQYF	TGTGCCAGCAGTGTGAGTGCCTACGAGCAGTACTTC
TRBD1	15	TRBJ2-7	TRBV24-1	once	CATSDPGQGAYEQYF	TGTGCCACCAGTGACCCGGGACAGGGGGCCTACGAGCAGTACTTC
.	14	TRBJ2-2	TRBV28	.	CASRGTMETGELFF	TGTGCCAGCAGGGGCACCATGGAAACCGGGGAGCTGTTTTTT
.	14	TRBJ2-2	TRBV9	few	CASSDSGNTGELFF	TGTGCCAGCAGCGATAGCGGAAACACCGGGGAGCTGTTTTTT
TRBD1	15	TRBJ1-3	TRBV19	.	CASSMDGTGGNTIYF	TGTGCCAGTAGTATGGACGGGACAGGCGGAAACACCATATATTTT
TRBD2	15	TRBJ2-1	TRBV20-1	few	CSASPSSGRVNEQFF	TGCAGTGCTAGTCCCTCTAGCGGGAGGGTCAATGAGCAGTTCTTC
TRBD1	14	TRBJ1-2	TRBV29-1	.	CSVEGTGSNYGYTF	TGCAGCGTTGAAGGGACAGGGAGTAACTATGGCTACACCTTC
TRBD2	14	TRBJ2-7	TRBV12-5	.	CASGFGGSSYEQYF	TGTGCTAGTGGTTTCGGGGGGAGCTCCTACGAGCAGTACTTC
.	17	TRBJ2-3	TRBV15	.	CATSRDRPGRGVDTQYF	TGTGCCACCAGCAGAGATCGTCCAGGGCGGGGTGTAGATACGCAGTATTTT
TRBD1	13	TRBJ1-1	TRBV7-9	.	CASRTGGSTEAFF	TGTGCCAGCAGGACAGGGGGGAGCACTGAAGCTTTCTTT
.	14	TRBJ2-2	TRBV23-1	.	CASSHPARAGELFF	TGCGCCAGCAGTCATCCTGCCCGAGCCGGGGAGCTGTTTTTT
.	11	TRBJ2-1	TRBV27	.	CASSKYNEQFF	TGTGCCAGCAGCAAATACAATGAGCAGTTCTTC
.	14	TRBJ1-6	TRBV5-6	.	CASTLTGFGSPLHF	TGTGCCAGCACCCTTACAGGGTTTGGGTCACCCCTCCACTTT
.	14	TRBJ2-2	TRBV5-1	.	CASSGKTGTGELFF	TGCGCCAGCAGCGGTAAAACAGGGACCGGGGAGCTGTTTTTT
.	16	TRBJ1-5	TRBV27	once	CASSPLGGSSLRPQHF	TGTGCCAGCAGTCCATTGGGGGGATCCTCCCTTAGGCCCCAGCATTTT